This is a list of T cell receptor beta chains from one sample in a study of control samples from healthy donors and cancer patients. Data came from immunoSEQ multiplex PCR; TCRdb stores just in-frame clones and leaves some out. Of about 83,000 clones listed, around 91% are singletons. The sample comprised blood. The receptor source for this set is a man aged 50 or older in good health. Both conserved end residues are part of each CDR3. D genes are given only for firm matches. Size is stated for part of the rows, as once, few or many counts, or as a class when the clone is expanded.

length: 16; J: TRBJ2-7; D: .; V: TRBV19; size: .; DNA: TGTGCCAGTAGTATAGATCTATGGACTGCCACCTACGAGCAGTACTTC; CDR3: CASSIDLWTATYEQYF
length: 13; J: TRBJ1-2; D: .; V: TRBV27; size: .; DNA: TGTGCCAGCAGAGGGGATCTCAACTATGGCTACACCTTC; CDR3: CASRGDLNYGYTF
length: 15; J: TRBJ2-7; D: .; V: TRBV19; size: .; DNA: TGTGCCAGTAGTCCCATCGGGGCGTGGGGAGACGAGCAGTACTTC; CDR3: CASSPIGAWGDEQYF
length: 14; J: TRBJ1-1; D: .; V: TRBV15; size: once; DNA: TGTGCCACCAGCAGAGATAAGGGGAGCACTGAAGCTTTCTTT; CDR3: CATSRDKGSTEAFF
length: 14; J: TRBJ1-1; D: .; V: TRBV7-6; size: .; DNA: TGTGCCAGCAGCTTAAGTGGACCGAACACTGAAGCTTTCTTT; CDR3: CASSLSGPNTEAFF
length: 13; J: TRBJ2-5; D: .; V: TRBV27; size: .; DNA: TGTGCCAGCAGTTTAGACGGAGTGGAGACCCAGTACTTC; CDR3: CASSLDGVETQYF
length: 17; J: TRBJ1-6; D: TRBD1; V: TRBV7-2; size: .; DNA: TGTGCCAGCAGCTTACGCCCAGGACAGGCCTCTAATTCACCCCTCCACTTT; CDR3: CASSLRPGQASNSPLHF
length: 14; J: TRBJ1-5; D: TRBD1; V: TRBV7-8; size: .; DNA: TGTGCCAGCAGCTCGGGACAGGGGTCGCAGCCCCAGCATTTT; CDR3: CASSSGQGSQPQHF
length: 13; J: TRBJ1-2; D: .; V: TRBV5-1; size: .; DNA: TGCGCCAGCAGCTTGGCGACTGGCGGGGGCTACACCTTC; CDR3: CASSLATGGGYTF
length: 17; J: TRBJ2-1; D: TRBD2; V: TRBV24-1; size: .; DNA: TGTGCCACCAGTGATCCCTTGAGCGGGGGCGGGATGAGGGAGCAGTTCTTC; CDR3: CATSDPLSGGGMREQFF
length: 16; J: TRBJ2-1; D: TRBD2; V: TRBV7-9; size: .; DNA: TGTGCCAGCAGCTCCCGACTAGCGGGGGGGGACAATGAGCAGTTCTTC; CDR3: CASSSRLAGGDNEQFF
length: 16; J: TRBJ2-5; D: .; V: TRBV9; size: once; DNA: TGTGCCAGCAGCGTAGGGGACCTTAAGGTAGGAGAGACCCAGTACTTC; CDR3: CASSVGDLKVGETQYF
length: 12; J: TRBJ1-1; D: .; V: TRBV29-1; size: .; DNA: TGCAGCGCTGGACAGCGGAACACTGAAGCTTTCTTT; CDR3: CSAGQRNTEAFF
length: 13; J: TRBJ1-5; D: .; V: TRBV19; size: .; DNA: TGTGCCAGTAGGCGACCTACAGGGAAGATCCAGCATTTT; CDR3: CASRRPTGKIQHF
length: 14; J: TRBJ1-5; D: TRBD1; V: TRBV2; size: .; DNA: TGTGCCAGCTCGGGACAGGGGGCCTACCAGCCCCAGCATTTT; CDR3: CASSGQGAYQPQHF
length: 14; J: TRBJ1-3; D: TRBD1; V: TRBV6-5; size: .; DNA: TGTGCCAGCAGGGACAGGGGTTCTGGAAACACCATATATTTT; CDR3: CASRDRGSGNTIYF
length: 17; J: TRBJ2-1; D: TRBD2; V: TRBV5-1; size: once; DNA: TGCGCCAGCATCCCTTCGGATCGGGGGGGCTCCTACAATGAGCAGTTCTTC; CDR3: CASIPSDRGGSYNEQFF
length: 13; J: TRBJ2-5; D: .; V: TRBV6-5; size: .; DNA: TGTGCCAGCAGGCTGACAGGAGGAGAGACCCAGTACTTC; CDR3: CASRLTGGETQYF
length: 12; J: TRBJ2-1; D: .; V: TRBV5-1; size: .; DNA: TGCGCCAGCAGCTGGGACAAAAATGAGCAGTTCTTC; CDR3: CASSWDKNEQFF
length: 12; J: TRBJ2-1; D: TRBD1; V: TRBV24-1; size: .; DNA: TGTGCCACCAGCTTGACAGGGGCCGAGCAGTTCTTC; CDR3: CATSLTGAEQFF
length: 11; J: TRBJ2-7; D: .; V: TRBV10-2; size: .; DNA: TGCGCCAGCAGTGAGAACTACGAGCAGTACTTC; CDR3: CASSENYEQYF
length: 14; J: TRBJ1-2; D: TRBD1; V: TRBV10-3; size: .; DNA: TGTGCCATCAGTGAGTGGGGACAGAACTATGGCTACACCTTC; CDR3: CAISEWGQNYGYTF
length: 15; J: TRBJ1-5; D: TRBD1; V: TRBV30; size: few; DNA: TGTGCCTGGAGTGTAGGGGGCGCTGGCAATCAGCCCCAGCATTTT; CDR3: CAWSVGGAGNQPQHF
length: 18; J: TRBJ2-5; D: TRBD2; V: TRBV5-1; size: .; DNA: TGCGCCAGCAGCTCACGGACTAGCGGGGCCCTAAACCAAGAGACCCAGTACTTC; CDR3: CASSSRTSGALNQETQYF
length: 13; J: TRBJ2-1; D: TRBD1; V: TRBV5-1; size: .; DNA: TGCGCCAGCAGCTTGCGGGACAGGGCTGAGCAGTTCTTC; CDR3: CASSLRDRAEQFF
length: 13; J: TRBJ2-7; D: TRBD2; V: TRBV6-5; size: .; DNA: TGTGCCAGCAAAAGCGGGGGGGCCGGCGAGCAGTACTTC; CDR3: CASKSGGAGEQYF
length: 13; J: TRBJ2-7; D: .; V: TRBV3-1/TRBV3-2; size: .; DNA: TGTGCCAGCAGCCAAGTAGGAGCCTACGAGCAGTACTTC; CDR3: CASSQVGAYEQYF
length: 13; J: TRBJ1-3; D: .; V: TRBV30; size: .; DNA: TGTGCCTGGAGTCGAAGGCCTGGAAACACCATATATTTT; CDR3: CAWSRRPGNTIYF
length: 13; J: TRBJ2-7; D: .; V: TRBV7-2; size: .; DNA: TGTGCCAGCAGCAGTCAGGGGATCGACGAGCAGTACTTC; CDR3: CASSSQGIDEQYF
length: 13; J: TRBJ1-2; D: .; V: TRBV5-6; size: .; DNA: TGTGCCAGCAGCTTGGGCCGGTGGGATGGCTACACCTTC; CDR3: CASSLGRWDGYTF
length: 14; J: TRBJ2-4; D: .; V: TRBV10-3; size: .; DNA: TGTGCCATCAGTGATGGAGTAGCCAAAAACATTCAGTACTTC; CDR3: CAISDGVAKNIQYF
length: 14; J: TRBJ1-1; D: .; V: TRBV2; size: .; DNA: TGTGCCAGCAGTGGAATGATTGTGAACACTGAAGCTTTCTTT; CDR3: CASSGMIVNTEAFF
length: 14; J: TRBJ1-2; D: .; V: TRBV6-6; size: .; DNA: TGTGCCAGCAGTTACGAGAGGTCCGTCTATGGCTACACCTTC; CDR3: CASSYERSVYGYTF
length: 16; J: TRBJ1-5; D: TRBD1; V: TRBV18; size: .; DNA: TGTGCCAGCTCACCGTCAGGACAGGGGGCATATCAGCCCCAGCATTTT; CDR3: CASSPSGQGAYQPQHF
length: 14; J: TRBJ1-1; D: TRBD1; V: TRBV10-2; size: .; DNA: TGCGCCAGCACCTTCGGGACAGGGGGCCTTGAAGCTTTCTTT; CDR3: CASTFGTGGLEAFF
length: 14; J: TRBJ1-2; D: .; V: TRBV29-1; size: .; DNA: TGCAGCGTTGACAGGGCCACAGGGACTTTAGGCTACACCTTC; CDR3: CSVDRATGTLGYTF
length: 13; J: TRBJ1-1; D: .; V: TRBV6-6; size: .; DNA: TGTGCCAGCAGTACGGACAGGAACACTGAAGCTTTCTTT; CDR3: CASSTDRNTEAFF